Listed here are 15 T cell receptor beta chains from one sample, sequenced in a study of T cells in Graves' hyperthyroidism and ophthalmopathy. What was amplified from RNA transcripts were TCR beta CDR3 regions. Primed by the HTBI set, a first-round RT-PCR was run on the TCR CDR3. TCRdb re-analysed the multiplex PCR reads in MiXCR, keeping a single row per CDR3 protein. The repertoire holds about 160,000 distinct CDR3 sequences, with about 9.4% as singletons. Sequenced sample: blood. The receptors come from a woman in her late teens or twenties with Graves' hyperthyroidism that later progressed to Graves' ophthalmopathy.

The chain combines TRBV20-1 with TRBJ2-7, with 10 bases identical to TRBD2. The CDR3 spans 14 residues. Germline assignment: CDR1 DFQATT and CDR2 SNEGSKA (reference sequence). Germline trimming cut 2 bases from V and 7 bases from J; bases unmatched to any gene: 8. CDR3 nucleotides: TGCAGTGCTAGACCTCTAGCGGGAGAGGTGGAGCAGTACTTC. Translated: CSARPLAGEVEQYF.

This clonotype has a handful of counts. J is TRBJ2-3 and V is TRBV19; 9 bases are a match to TRBD1. CDR1 is LNHDA, CDR2 SQIVND, per germline (reference sequence). After removal of 0 bases from V and 4 bases from J, the junction contained 14 bases not matched to a gene. The length of the CDR3 is 19 residues. The CDR3 here is CASSIDIGSRTGVPDTQYF. The CDR3 region has the DNA TGTGCCAGTAGTATAGATATTGGTTCGAGGACAGGGGTCCCAGATACGCAGTATTTT.

This clonotype was counted only a few times. The chain links TRBV15 to TRBJ2-1, with TRBD2 matching 14 bases. The V and J ends lost 5 bases and 1 base, in that order; junction bases with no gene match: 7. The CDR3 consists of 18 residues. Germline V lookup: CDR1 LNHNV, CDR2 YYDKDF (reference sequence). The CDR3 coding sequence is TGTGCCACCAGCGGACCCGGGACTAGCGGGGGATCCTACAATGAGCAGTTCTTC. Its translation is CATSGPGTSGGSYNEQFF. Using reference TRBV15 and TRBJ2-1 for the parts outside the CDR3, the full variable domain is DAMVIQNPRYQVTQFGKPVTLSCSQTLNHNVMYWYQQKSSQAPKLLFHYYDKDFNNEADTPDNFQSRRPNTSFCFLDIRSPGLGDTAMYLCATSGPGTSGGSYNEQFFGPGTRLTVL.

This clonotype was seen at least ten times. The V and J genes are TRBV7-2 and TRBJ2-1, with D possibly matching TRBD2 (5 bases). The germline V gene encodes CDR1 SGHTA and CDR2 FQGNSA. V gave up 1 base and J gave up 6 bases, with 7 bases separating them. This CDR3 region has 13 residues. This CDR3 reads CASSLGLANEQFF. For the CDR3, the DNA is TGTGCCAGCAGCTTAGGGCTAGCCAATGAGCAGTTCTTC.

CDR3: CASSLGASETQYF. The CDR3 bases are TGCGCCAGCAGCTTGGGAGCTTCGGAGACCCAGTACTTC. The V call is TRBV5-1, the J call TRBJ2-5; D call uncertain. V lost 0 bases and J 5 bases, leaving 8 bases between the germline ends. CDR1 is SGHRS, CDR2 YFSETQ, per germline. The CDR3 has 13 residues.

This clonotype has at least ten counts. The chain joins TRBV6-1 to TRBJ2-7, with D uncertain. Trimming took off 5 bases at V and 5 bases at J, with 10 bases between the two ends. The CDR3 has 12 residues. Germline CDR1 is MNHNS and CDR2 is SASEGT. CDR3 in DNA: TGTGCCAGCAGTCGCGGCCGGGACGAGCAGTACTTC. It specifies CASSRGRDEQYF.

This clonotype showed up many times. V and J are TRBV29-1 and TRBJ2-5, with 8 bases matching TRBD1. CDR1 is SQVTM, CDR2 ANQGSEA, per germline. Unmatched junction bases numbered 3, after V lost 7 bases and J lost 2 bases. The CDR3 has 12 amino acids. Here the CDR3 reads CSADRGQETQYF. The CDR3 bases are TGCAGCGCAGACAGGGGACAAGAGACCCAGTACTTC.

This clonotype was seen at least ten times. The gene calls are TRBV20-1 and TRBJ1-6, with D possibly being TRBD1 (6 bases). The V and J ends lost 0 bases and 6 bases respectively, with 18 bases between them. This CDR3 has 17 residues. CDR1 is DFQATT and CDR2 is SNEGSKA in the germline V gene (reference sequence). This CDR3 reads CSARDRVTGSSNSPLHF. Here the CDR3 DNA reads TGCAGTGCTAGAGATCGGGTAACAGGGTCTTCTAATTCACCCCTCCACTTT.

This CDR3 is CATRTSGRLGTDTQYF. The CDR3 nucleotides are TGTGCCACCCGGACTAGCGGGCGCCTCGGCACAGATACGCAGTATTTT. The chain joins TRBV10-3 to TRBJ2-3; TRBD2 matches at 11 bases. The V gene's germline CDR1 is ENHRY and CDR2 SYGVKD. The junction had 10 bases not matched to a gene; V was cut back by 10 bases and J by 1 base. This CDR3 comprises 16 residues.

At least ten counts were recorded for this clonotype. V usage is TRBV7-2 and J usage is TRBJ2-7; TRBD1 agrees at 9 bases. The CDR3 contains 14 residues. The V segment lost 1 base and the J segment 2 bases; nucleotides outside the gene matches: 0. The V gene's germline CDR1 is SGHTA and CDR2 FQGNSA. DNA of the CDR3: TGTGCCAGCAGCTTAGGGACAGGGGCCTACGAGCAGTACTTC. This encodes CASSLGTGAYEQYF.

The sample holds many counts of this clonotype. This sequence joins TRBV15 and TRBJ1-2, with D unclear. Germline-derived CDR1 and CDR2 are LNHNV and YYDKDF (reference sequence). The CDR3 sequence is 13 residues long. V lost 0 bases, J lost 1 base, and 3 bases lay in between. DNA for the CDR3: TGTGCCACCAGCAGAGATCTTAACTATGGCTACACCTTC. Amino acids: CATSRDLNYGYTF.

This clonotype was detected many times. The chain employs TRBV10-1 and TRBJ2-7; D may be TRBD2 (5 bases). V lost 4 bases and J lost 7, with 17 bases in between. CDR3 length: 14 amino acids. The V gene's germline CDR1 is WNHNN and CDR2 SYGVQD (reference sequence). The CDR3 nucleotides are TGCGCCAGCAGTGTAGGGAGTAGTGGTACGGAGCAGTACTTC. Its protein product is CASSVGSSGTEQYF.

In its sample, this clonotype was seen many times. The chain combines TRBV11-1 with TRBJ2-5; D is unclear. Germline CDR1 and CDR2: SGHAT and FQDESV (reference sequence). The CDR3 runs to 14 residues. Trimming took 0 bases from V and 2 from J, leaving 7 bases between them. The CDR3 loop reads CASSLAVGQETQYF. The CDR3 region has the DNA TGTGCCAGCAGCTTAGCTGTAGGACAAGAGACCCAGTACTTC.

The chain employs TRBV6-6 and TRBJ1-6; D is unresolved. The CDR3 length is 14 residues. V lost 0 bases, J lost 10 bases, and 10 bases lay in between. Germline lookup yields CDR1 MNHNY and CDR2 SVGAGI (reference sequence). CDR3 nucleotides: TGTGCCAGCAGTTACTCTAGGTCAGAATCACCCCTCCACTTT. Protein product: CASSYSRSESPLHF.

This clonotype was counted many times. V gene TRBV6-1 combines with J gene TRBJ2-7; maybe TRBD1 (5 bases). The CDR3 is 15 amino acids. CDR1 is MNHNS and CDR2 is SASEGT in the germline V gene. V shed 2 bases and J shed 2 bases, with 13 bases lying between them. This CDR3 is CASSESPGLPYEQYF. CDR3 bases: TGTGCCAGCAGTGAATCCCCAGGGTTGCCCTACGAGCAGTACTTC.